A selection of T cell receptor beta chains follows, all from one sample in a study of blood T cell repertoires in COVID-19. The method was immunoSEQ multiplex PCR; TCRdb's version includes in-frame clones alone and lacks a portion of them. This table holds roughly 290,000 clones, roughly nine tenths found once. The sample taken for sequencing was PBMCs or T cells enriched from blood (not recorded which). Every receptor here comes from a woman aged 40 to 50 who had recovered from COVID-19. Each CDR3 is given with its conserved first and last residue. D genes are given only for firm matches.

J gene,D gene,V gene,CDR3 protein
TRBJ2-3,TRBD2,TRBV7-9,CASSFGGSQDTQYF
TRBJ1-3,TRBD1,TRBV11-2,CASSPGGLPGNTIYF
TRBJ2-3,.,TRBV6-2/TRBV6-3,CASSYSSPTDTQYF
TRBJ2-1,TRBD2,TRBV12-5,CASGSSGNEQFF
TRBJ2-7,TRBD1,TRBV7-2,CASSLLTGVAYEQYF
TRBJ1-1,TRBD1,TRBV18,CASSPQTGSDTEAFF
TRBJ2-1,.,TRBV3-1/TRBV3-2,CASSHSTSGRNEQFF
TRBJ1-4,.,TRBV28,CASISGGDVGEKLFF
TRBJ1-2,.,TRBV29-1,CSVPTERYGYTF
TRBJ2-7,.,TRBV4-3,CASSQDQGGTYEQYF
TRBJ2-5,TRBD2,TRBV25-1,CASSEYKSGRTTETQYF
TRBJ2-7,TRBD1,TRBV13,CASSRNRGLASEQYF
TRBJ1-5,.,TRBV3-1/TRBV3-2,CASSDSYSNQPQHF
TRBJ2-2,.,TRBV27,CASSLSQSGELFF
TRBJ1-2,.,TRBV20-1,CSSVRGIGYTF
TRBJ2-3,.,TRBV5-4,CASGSGFSTDTQYF
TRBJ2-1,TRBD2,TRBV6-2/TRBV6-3,CASSYPTSGRTYNEQFF
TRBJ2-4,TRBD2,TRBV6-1,CASSGGTSGTYGKNIQYF
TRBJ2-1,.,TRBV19,CASSGNSPYNEQFF
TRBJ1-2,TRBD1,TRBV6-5,CASRHSPGQDYGYTF
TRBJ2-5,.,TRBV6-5,CASRSSAGETQYF
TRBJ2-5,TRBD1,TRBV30,CAWTKSGTDLYQETQYF
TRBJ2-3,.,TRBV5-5,CASTVNQGWQYF
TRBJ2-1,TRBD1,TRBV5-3,CARSYGQGVTNEQFF
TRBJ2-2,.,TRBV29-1,CSVYTGELFF
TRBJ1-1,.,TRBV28,CASSSGGLRAFF
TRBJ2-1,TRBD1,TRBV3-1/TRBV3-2,CASSQWTGGKKDEQFF
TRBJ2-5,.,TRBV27,CASGAPGRQETQYF
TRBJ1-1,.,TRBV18,CASSTAGINTEAFF
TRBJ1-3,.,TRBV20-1,CSASRQRDTIYF
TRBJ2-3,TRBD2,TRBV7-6,CASSSHPRTSGTRVANTQYF
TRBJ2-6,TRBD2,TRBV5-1,CASSPLRGGSGANVLTF
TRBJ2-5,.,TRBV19,CATSQPGVQETQYF
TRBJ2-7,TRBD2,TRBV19,CASSSSGPYEQYF
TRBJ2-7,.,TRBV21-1,CASSKARGPALEQYF
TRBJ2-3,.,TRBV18,CASSLTGSTDTQYF
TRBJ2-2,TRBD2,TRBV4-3,CASSPQSGLAGGRTGELFF
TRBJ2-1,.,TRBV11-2,CASSSQVEAHEQFF
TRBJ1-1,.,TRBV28,CASSLRFGTNTEAFF
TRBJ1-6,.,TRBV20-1,CSASAYSPLHF
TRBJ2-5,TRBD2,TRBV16,CASSQASGRAGETQYF
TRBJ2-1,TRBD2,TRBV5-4,CASSSGTSGGYNEQFF
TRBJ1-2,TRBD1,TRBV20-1,CSASLQGAGYGYTF
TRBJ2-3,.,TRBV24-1,CATRASTDTQYF